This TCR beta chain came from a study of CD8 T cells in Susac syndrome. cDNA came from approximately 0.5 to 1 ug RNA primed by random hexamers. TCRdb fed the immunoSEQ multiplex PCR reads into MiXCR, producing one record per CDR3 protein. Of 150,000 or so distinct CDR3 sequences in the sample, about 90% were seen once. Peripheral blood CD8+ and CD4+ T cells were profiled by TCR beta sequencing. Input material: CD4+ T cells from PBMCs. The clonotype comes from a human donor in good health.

The CDR3 DNA reads as TGTGCCAGCACCCTGGGCCTGAACACTGAAGCTTTCTTT. It encodes CASTLGLNTEAFF. The gene calls are TRBV12-3 or TRBV12-4 and TRBJ1-1, with D hard to call. V lost 7 bases to trimming and J lost 0 bases, with 9 bases between them. The CDR3 extends over 13 amino acids.